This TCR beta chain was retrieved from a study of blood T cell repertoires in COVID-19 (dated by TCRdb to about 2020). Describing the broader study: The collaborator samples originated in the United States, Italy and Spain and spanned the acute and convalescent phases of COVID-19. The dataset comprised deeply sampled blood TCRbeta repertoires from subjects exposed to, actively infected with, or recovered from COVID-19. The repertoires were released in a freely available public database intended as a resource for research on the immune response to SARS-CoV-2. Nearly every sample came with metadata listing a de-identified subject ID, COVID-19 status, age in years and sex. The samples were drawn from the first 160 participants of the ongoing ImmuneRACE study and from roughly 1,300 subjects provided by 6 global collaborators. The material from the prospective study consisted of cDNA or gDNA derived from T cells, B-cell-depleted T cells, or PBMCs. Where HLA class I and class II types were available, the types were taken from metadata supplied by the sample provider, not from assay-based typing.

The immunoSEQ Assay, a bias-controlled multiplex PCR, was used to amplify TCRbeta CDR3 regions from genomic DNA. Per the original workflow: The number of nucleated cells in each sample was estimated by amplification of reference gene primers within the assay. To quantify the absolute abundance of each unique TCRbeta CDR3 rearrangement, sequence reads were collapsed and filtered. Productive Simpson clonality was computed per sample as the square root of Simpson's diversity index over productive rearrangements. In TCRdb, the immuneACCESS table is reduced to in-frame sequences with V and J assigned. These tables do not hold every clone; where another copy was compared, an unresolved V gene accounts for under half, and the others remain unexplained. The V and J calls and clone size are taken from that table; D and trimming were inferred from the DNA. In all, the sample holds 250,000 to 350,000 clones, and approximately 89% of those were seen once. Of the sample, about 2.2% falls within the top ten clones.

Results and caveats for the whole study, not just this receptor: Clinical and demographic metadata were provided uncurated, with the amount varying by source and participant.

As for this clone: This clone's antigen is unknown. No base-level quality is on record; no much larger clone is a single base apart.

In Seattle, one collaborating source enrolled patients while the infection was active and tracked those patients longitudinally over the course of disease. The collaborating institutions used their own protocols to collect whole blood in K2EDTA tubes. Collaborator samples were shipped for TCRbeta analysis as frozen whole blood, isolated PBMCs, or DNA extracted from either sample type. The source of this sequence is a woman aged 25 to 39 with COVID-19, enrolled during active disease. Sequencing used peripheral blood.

The nucleotide sequence reads as follows: TGTGCCAGCAGCCAAGACGGGACAGGGATCTTGAACACTGAAGCTTTCTTT. Its protein product is CASSQDGTGILNTEAFF. The sequence links TRBV14 to TRBJ1-1, and TRBD1 matches 9 of the central bases. The cysteine opens and the phenylalanine closes a CDR3 of 17 amino acids. Of the read, only the CDR3 DNA is kept; its 51 bases are in frame from base 1. Unmatched junction bases come to 5, with V trimmed by 0 bases and J by 0 bases. From the germline V gene, CDR1 is SGHDN and CDR2 is FVKESK.